Listed here are 20 T cell receptor beta chains from one sample, sequenced in a study of T cells after yellow fever vaccination. TCRdb recomputed calls from the 5' RACE reads with MiXCR, one row per CDR3 protein. Of a few hundred thousand distinct CDR3 sequences detected, less than 20% appear once; the ten largest clones hold about 13%. Material: PBMCs, obtained 15 days after the yellow fever booster vaccination. These receptors came from a man aged 25-40 years who received the YFV17D yellow fever vaccine.

This clonotype has a handful of counts. This rearrangement joins TRBV6-1 to TRBJ1-2; a possible D gene is TRBD1 (6 bases). CDR3 length: 13 amino acids. V shed 5 bases and J shed 3 bases, with 10 bases lying between them. Looked up from germline, CDR1 is MNHNS and CDR2 is SASEGT. The CDR3 sequence: CASSPGADYGYTF. CDR3 nucleotides: TGTGCCAGCAGTCCGGGGGCGGACTATGGCTACACCTTC.

The V and J genes are TRBV7-6 and TRBJ2-7; the D gene is possibly TRBD2 (6 bases). Looked up from germline, CDR1 is SGHVS and CDR2 is FNYEAQ. The CDR3 covers 14 residues. Trimming left V 3 bases short and J 6 bases short, with 15 bases between. In nucleotides, the CDR3 is TGTGCCAGCAGCTTCACACCCTCGGGAGCCGAGCAGTACTTC. Its protein product is CASSFTPSGAEQYF.

This chain's CDR3 is CASSLNGHSQETQYF. The CDR3 DNA reads as TGTGCCAGCAGCTTAAACGGGCATAGCCAAGAGACCCAGTACTTC. The genes are TRBV7-2 and TRBJ2-5; D not resolved. The germline V gene encodes CDR1 SGHTA and CDR2 FQGNSA. V lost 2 bases to trimming and J lost 1 base, with 11 bases between them. The CDR3 loop spans 15 amino acids.

The chain has TRBV18 and TRBJ2-1; D remains ambiguous. CDR1 and CDR2 (germline): KGHSH, LQKENI. This CDR3 is built from 12 residues. V dropped 3 bases and J dropped 7 bases, with 7 bases sitting between them. CDR3 DNA sequence: TGTGCCAGCTCACCGATGGGGAATGAGCAGTTCTTC. Encoded protein: CASSPMGNEQFF.

In its sample, this clonotype was seen a few times. The CDR3 DNA reads TGCGCCAGCAGGGCCGGTGGGGATTTAGATACGCAGTATTTT. Translating it yields CASRAGGDLDTQYF. The chain has TRBV5-1 and TRBJ2-3; D ambiguous. Trimming took off 5 bases at V and 5 bases at J, with 15 bases between the two ends. CDR1 SGHRS and CDR2 YFSETQ come from the germline V gene. This CDR3 region has 14 residues.

The chain links TRBV27 to TRBJ2-7; the match to TRBD2 covers 13 bases. Germline CDR1 is MNHEY and CDR2 is SMNVEV (reference sequence). V was pared by 6 bases and J by 2 bases, with 4 bases of the junction left unmatched. This CDR3 has 15 amino acids. The CDR3 sequence: CASRIGTSGTYEQYF. CDR3 nucleotides: TGTGCCAGCAGAATCGGGACTAGCGGGACCTACGAGCAGTACTTC.

The chain is built from TRBV7-2 and TRBJ1-4, with 7 positions matching TRBD1. This CDR3 comprises 16 residues. V lost 0 bases to trimming and J lost 6 bases; unmatched junction nucleotides: 7. CDR1 and CDR2 from the germline V gene are SGHTA and FQGNSA. The CDR3 region is CASSLAKGQTYEKLFF. The CDR3 DNA is TGTGCCAGCAGCTTAGCGAAGGGACAGACATATGAAAAACTGTTTTTT.

In the case of this clonotype: The junction does not match germline at one end; this may be a read error. The chain is built from TRBV7-7 and TRBJ2-5; maybe TRBD2 (5 bases). This CDR3 is built from 14 residues. Germline CDR1 and CDR2: SSHAT and FNYEAQ (reference sequence). DNA of the CDR3: TGTGCTAGCAGCCTAAAAGGGAGTAAAGAGACCCAGTACTTC. Encoded protein: CASSLKGSKETQYF.

This chain uses TRBV5-1 with TRBJ2-5; 11 bases are a match to TRBD2. The germline CDR1 and CDR2 sequences are SGHRS and YFSETQ. The length of the CDR3 is 15 residues. Trimming took 5 bases from V and 0 from J; bases not matched to a gene: 3. The CDR3 is CASSGTSGYQETQYF. Here the CDR3 DNA reads TGCGCCAGCAGTGGGACTAGCGGATACCAAGAGACCCAGTACTTC.

The rearrangement uses TRBV5-6 and TRBJ2-7; 12 bases align to TRBD2. Germline values: CDR1 SGHDT, CDR2 YYEEEE. Trimming removed 1 base from V and 5 bases from J; junction bases left unmatched: 7. The CDR3 consists of 16 residues. The CDR3 region has the DNA TGTGCCAGCAGCTTGCGCTCATGGACTAGCGGGAACGAGCAGTACTTC. Encoded protein: CASSLRSWTSGNEQYF. Combining the CDR3 with reference TRBV5-6 and TRBJ2-7 gives the whole variable domain DAGVTQSPTHLIKTRGQQVTLRCSPKSGHDTVSWYQQALGQGPQFIFQYYEEEERQRGNFPDRFSGHQFPNYSSELNVNALLLGDSALYLCASSLRSWTSGNEQYFGPGTRLTVT.

A few counts support this clonotype. This chain links TRBV20-1 with TRBJ2-1, with D unresolved. V was pared by 2 bases and J by 0 bases, with 14 bases between. Germline V gene data show CDR1 as DFQATT and CDR2 as SNEGSKA (reference sequence). The CDR3 totals 16 residues. This chain's CDR3 is CSARRPGPRSYNEQFF. CDR3 DNA: TGCAGTGCTAGACGCCCGGGTCCTCGCTCCTACAATGAGCAGTTCTTC.

The chain is built from TRBV19 and TRBJ2-1; 8 bases line up with TRBD1. Per germline, CDR1 LNHDA and CDR2 SQIVND (reference sequence). The CDR3 sequence is 16 residues long. V trimming: 6 bases; J trimming: 3 bases; junction bases outside the gene matches: 10. This CDR3 is CASRHAGGGFYNEQFF. The CDR3, as DNA: TGTGCCAGTAGACATGCAGGGGGCGGCTTCTACAATGAGCAGTTCTTC.

In this sample, this clonotype turned up a few times. The rearrangement links TRBV5-1 to TRBJ1-1; possible D gene TRBD1, 6 bases. V was trimmed by 6 bases and J by 0 bases, leaving 15 bases between them. CDR3 size: 15 residues. Germline V gives CDR1 SGHRS, CDR2 YFSETQ. CDR3 region: CASIGGATMNTEAFF. The CDR3 nucleotides read TGCGCCAGCATAGGGGGGGCAACGATGAACACTGAAGCTTTCTTT.

This clonotype has more than one count but fewer than ten. The chain carries TRBV21-1 and TRBJ1-2; the table calls TRBD1, which could not be checked here. TRBV21-1 is a documented pseudogene. The CDR3 is 13 amino acids. The CDR3 here is CASSEGSLYGYTF. The CDR3 DNA is TGTGCCAGCAGCGAGGGGAGTCTTTATGGCTACACCTTC.

This clonotype was seen ten or more times. The chain has TRBV6-2 or TRBV6-3 and TRBJ2-5; D not resolved. Per the germline V gene, CDR1 is MNHEY and CDR2 is SVGEGT. Trimming shortened V by 6 bases and J by 2 bases, and 7 bases separated the two germline ends. The CDR3 length is 12 residues. Here the CDR3 reads CASRTTQETQYF. The CDR3 nucleotides are TGTGCCAGCAGGACCACTCAAGAGACCCAGTACTTC.

There are a few counts of this clonotype. This chain joins TRBV7-2 and TRBJ2-7; a possible D gene is TRBD2 (6 bases). Trimming left V 5 bases short and J 3 bases short, with 14 bases between. The CDR3 consists of 14 residues. The germline CDR1 and CDR2 sequences are SGHTA and FQGNSA. Here the CDR3 DNA reads TGTGCCAGCAGCCCCCGGGAGATTCTCTACGAGCAGTACTTC. Translating gives CASSPREILYEQYF. The entire variable domain, with the rest obtained from reference TRBV7-2 and TRBJ2-7, is as follows: GAGVSQSPSNKVTEKGKDVELRCDPISGHTALYWYRQSLGQGLEFLIYFQGNSAPDKSGLPSDRFSAERTGGSVSTLTIQRTQQEDSAVYLCASSPREILYEQYFGPGTRLTVT.

This chain joins TRBV20-1 and TRBJ2-1, with 12 bases fitting TRBD2. Trimming at V came to 3 bases and at J to 2 bases, leaving 5 bases not matched to a gene. CDR1 and CDR2 from the germline V gene are DFQATT and SNEGSKA (reference sequence). The CDR3 has 16 amino acids. The CDR3 spells CSASGLAGGPYNEQFF. CDR3 DNA sequence: TGCAGTGCTAGCGGCCTAGCGGGAGGGCCCTACAATGAGCAGTTCTTC.

The J gene is TRBJ2-2, the V gene TRBV7-8, with 8 bases that match TRBD2. This CDR3 comprises 15 residues. The trim removed 3 bases at V and 7 bases at J, leaving 7 bases unmatched. Germline CDR1 reads SGHVS; CDR2 reads FQNEAQ. The chain's CDR3 is CASSFGTSTGGELFF. The CDR3 DNA follows: TGTGCCAGCAGCTTCGGGACTAGTACCGGCGGGGAGCTGTTTTTT. The full variable domain, rest sourced from reference TRBV7-8 and TRBJ2-2, is GAGVSQSPRYKVAKRGQDVALRCDPISGHVSLFWYQQALGQGPEFLTYFQNEAQLDKSGLPSDRFFAERPEGSVSTLKIQRTQQEDSAVYLCASSFGTSTGGELFFGEGSRLTVL.

The chain has TRBV12-3 or TRBV12-4 and TRBJ2-7; tentatively, D is TRBD2 (6 bases). The V and J ends lost 6 bases and 0 bases respectively, with 24 bases between them. This CDR3 spans 18 amino acids. The chain's CDR3 is CASRYGTVTPLNSYEQYF. The CDR3 region has the DNA TGTGCCAGCAGGTATGGGACTGTGACCCCCCTGAACTCCTACGAGCAGTACTTC.

The table lists this clonotype with a few counts. The chain carries TRBV7-9 and TRBJ2-2, with a possible D match to TRBD1 (6 bases). The CDR3 loop spans 15 amino acids. The V end was cut by 0 bases, the J end by 4 bases, with 9 bases between. In germline, CDR1 is SEHNR, CDR2 FQNEAQ (reference sequence). The CDR3 nucleotides are TGTGCCAGCAGCTTAGCGAGGACAGTCACCGGGGAGCTGTTTTTT. As protein: CASSLARTVTGELFF. Drawing the rest from reference TRBV7-9 and TRBJ2-2, the complete variable domain is DTGVSQNPRHKITKRGQNVTFRCDPISEHNRLYWYRQTLGQGPEFLTYFQNEAQLEKSRLLSDRFSAERPKGSFSTLEIQRTEQGDSAMYLCASSLARTVTGELFFGEGSRLTVL.